A single sample gave rise to the 29 T cell receptor beta chains below, sequenced in a study of blood T cell repertoires in COVID-19 (dated by TCRdb to 2020 to 2021). The receptor library was made with the immunoSEQ multiplex PCR assay. TCRdb retrieved this table from immuneACCESS and kept in-frame rearrangements only. Not all clones are present; in checked studies, unresolved V genes account for under half, and no reason is known for the remainder. This sample comprises 150,000 to 200,000 clones, about 80% of them detected only once. The top ten clones comprise 8% to 13% of the sample. Sequenced: PBMCs or T cells enriched from blood (not recorded which). The receptor source for this set is a man in his fifties or sixties who had recovered from COVID-19.

The genes are TRBV28 and TRBJ1-2; D unresolved. Trimming cost V 7 bases and J 2 bases, with 11 bases left between them. This CDR3 has 13 residues. Germline V lookup: CDR1 MDHEN, CDR2 SYDVKM. The CDR3 is CASIPPGNYGYTF. In DNA form, the CDR3 reads TGTGCCAGCATCCCCCCAGGAAACTATGGCTACACCTTC.

The chain uses TRBV3-1 (or the pseudogene TRBV3-2) and TRBJ1-5; 9 positions agree with TRBD1. Germline assignment: CDR1 LGHDT and CDR2 YNNKEL (reference sequence). After removal of 2 bases from V and 11 bases from J, the junction contained 10 bases not matched to a gene. The CDR3 sequence is 15 residues long. The CDR3 sequence is CASSQSGRTGEAQHF. DNA of the CDR3: TGTGCCAGCAGCCAAAGTGGTCGGACAGGGGAAGCCCAGCATTTT.

The chain links TRBV4-1 to TRBJ2-6; weak D call: TRBD1 (5 bases). Germline lookup yields CDR1 MGHRA and CDR2 YSYEKL. The CDR3 runs to 14 residues. V lost 4 bases to trimming and J lost 4 bases, with 8 bases between them. The CDR3 region is CASSPGLGANVLTF. For the CDR3, the DNA is TGCGCCAGCAGCCCAGGGTTAGGGGCCAACGTCCTGACTTTC.

J is TRBJ2-7 and V is TRBV19; TRBD2 matches 8 bases. J gave up 2 bases and V 5 bases, and 11 bases lay outside the gene matches. This CDR3 has 16 amino acids. The V gene's germline CDR1 is LNHDA and CDR2 SQIVND (reference sequence). The CDR3 DNA sequence: TGTGCCAGTAGTCCCCTTCCGGGGGGGATGACCTACGAGCAGTACTTC. It yields the protein CASSPLPGGMTYEQYF.

This chain uses TRBV5-8 with TRBJ1-6; D uncertain. The CDR3 is 13 amino acids. Trimming cost V 0 bases and J 7 bases, with 5 bases left between them. Looked up from germline, CDR1 is SGHTS and CDR2 is YDEGEE. CDR3 residues: CASSLVSNSPLHF. For the CDR3, the DNA is TGTGCCAGCAGCTTGGTCTCCAATTCACCCCTCCACTTT.

The chain is built from TRBV30 and TRBJ1-4, with 8 bases matching TRBD1. Unmatched junction bases numbered 7, after V lost 3 bases and J lost 7 bases. The CDR3 length is 14 residues. Germline V CDR1 and CDR2: GTSNPN, SVGIG (reference sequence). The CDR3 DNA reads as TGTGCCTGGAGGGGGGGGACAGGAGGTGAAAAACTGTTTTTT. Residues: CAWRGGTGGEKLFF.

The chain has TRBV20-1 and TRBJ1-3; 7 bases are a match to TRBD1. This CDR3 has 19 residues. With 3 bases clipped from V and 1 base from J, the junction kept 18 bases outside the gene matches. Looked up from germline, CDR1 is DFQATT and CDR2 is SNEGSKA (reference sequence). The CDR3 spells CSASHYKDRVARSGNTIYF. CDR3 bases: TGCAGTGCTAGTCACTACAAAGACAGGGTCGCCAGGTCTGGAAACACCATATATTTT.

The chain combines TRBV10-2 with TRBJ1-5; 7 positions match TRBD1. Germline V lookup: CDR1 WSHSY, CDR2 SAAADI. With V trimmed by 7 bases and J by 4 bases, 4 bases remained unmatched. This CDR3 has 13 residues. The CDR3 nucleotides read TGCGCCAGCAACAGGGGCGGAAATCAGCCCCAGCATTTT. Translating gives CASNRGGNQPQHF.

Notes on this clone: The junction does not match germline at one end; this may be a read error. The chain joins TRBV5-8 to TRBJ1-6; D gene ambiguous. This CDR3 region has 10 residues. Germline V lookup: CDR1 SGHTS, CDR2 YDEGEE. CDR3 bases: TGTGCCAGCAGCTTGGCAGGTGCCACCTTT. It codes for CASSLAGATF.

This clone was seen a single time. This chain joins TRBV2 and TRBJ1-1, with TRBD1 matching 7 bases. CDR1 is SNHLY and CDR2 is FYNNEI in the germline V gene. V gave up 8 bases and J gave up 1 base; unmatched junction bases: 10. The CDR3 spans 15 residues. The chain's CDR3 is CASGRDSGANTEAFF. CDR3 in DNA: TGTGCCAGCGGGCGGGACAGTGGGGCGAACACTGAAGCTTTCTTT.

The genes are TRBV7-9 and TRBJ2-3, with 7 bases fitting TRBD1. Trimming at V came to 4 bases and at J to 0 bases, leaving 4 bases not matched to a gene. The CDR3 spans 15 residues. The germline CDR1 and CDR2 sequences are SEHNR and FQNEAQ (reference sequence). CDR3 nucleotides: TGTGCCAGCAGCTGGATGACAGGGAGCACAGATACGCAGTATTTT. Protein sequence: CASSWMTGSTDTQYF. The full variable domain, completed using reference TRBV7-9 and TRBJ2-3, is DTGVSQNPRHKITKRGQNVTFRCDPISEHNRLYWYRQTLGQGPEFLTYFQNEAQLEKSRLLSDRFSAERPKGSFSTLEIQRTEQGDSAMYLCASSWMTGSTDTQYFGPGTRLTVL.

The gene calls are TRBV28 and TRBJ2-7; maybe TRBD1 (5 bases). Germline CDR1 MDHEN, CDR2 SYDVKM. Trimming took off 2 bases at V and 9 bases at J, with 11 bases between the two ends. The CDR3 extends over 12 amino acids. CDR3 DNA: TGTGCCAGCAGTTTAGGGCCCCAGGGGCAGTACTTC. Encoded protein: CASSLGPQGQYF.

The chain joins TRBV5-6 to TRBJ1-6; D remains ambiguous. This CDR3 is built from 13 residues. The germline CDR1 and CDR2 sequences are SGHDT and YYEEEE. V lost 4 bases, J lost 6 bases, and 8 bases lay in between. CDR3 residues: CASSPISNSPLHF. Written as DNA, the CDR3 is TGTGCCAGCAGCCCAATCAGTAATTCACCCCTCCACTTT.

The chain employs TRBV7-9 and TRBJ1-5; 7 nucleotides match TRBD1. Germline CDR1 reads SEHNR; CDR2 reads FQNEAQ (reference sequence). The V segment lost 5 bases and the J segment 5 bases; nucleotides outside the gene matches: 12. The CDR3 has 16 amino acids. CDR3 protein: CASSPAGRGWDQPQHF. For the CDR3, the DNA is TGTGCCAGCAGCCCTGCCGGCAGGGGGTGGGATCAGCCCCAGCATTTT.

This sequence joins TRBV18 and TRBJ1-1; D is perhaps TRBD1 (5 bases). V lost 2 bases to trimming and J lost 1 base, with 11 bases between them. The germline V gene encodes CDR1 KGHSH and CDR2 LQKENI. The CDR3 has 15 residues. The DNA of the CDR3 is TGTGCCAGCTCACCAAATATACAGGCGAACACTGAAGCTTTCTTT. Residues: CASSPNIQANTEAFF.

This chain uses TRBV5-1 with TRBJ2-6; maybe TRBD1 (5 bases). The CDR3 is made up of 17 amino acids. The germline V gene has CDR1 SGHRS and CDR2 YFSETQ. V was cut by 0 bases and J by 1 base, with 11 bases left in between. The CDR3 is CASSLGQGESGANVLTF. The CDR3 DNA sequence: TGCGCCAGCAGCTTGGGACAAGGGGAATCTGGGGCCAACGTCCTGACTTTC.

J is TRBJ1-6 and V is TRBV6-4; D gene ambiguous. V dropped 2 bases and J dropped 9 bases, with 8 bases sitting between them. The CDR3 has 13 residues. Germline-derived CDR1 and CDR2 are MRHNA and SNTAGT. For the CDR3, the DNA is TGTGCCAGCAGTGACCGAGAGGGTTCACCCCTCCACTTT. Its translation: CASSDREGSPLHF.

The chain employs TRBV10-3 and TRBJ1-2; 7 nucleotides align to TRBD1. This CDR3 spans 13 amino acids. In germline, CDR1 is ENHRY, CDR2 SYGVKD. Trimming at V came to 10 bases and at J to 8 bases, leaving 13 bases not matched to a gene. CDR3 sequence reads: CATSPGTEEGYTF. In DNA, the CDR3 is TGTGCCACCTCCCCCGGGACAGAGGAGGGCTACACCTTC.

The CDR3 is CASATGVRETQYF. DNA for the CDR3: TGTGCCAGCGCAACAGGAGTAAGAGAGACCCAGTACTTC. The chain carries TRBV18 and TRBJ2-5; possible D gene TRBD1, 5 bases. CDR3 size: 13 residues. Per germline, CDR1 KGHSH and CDR2 LQKENI. V was pared by 8 bases and J by 4 bases, with 14 bases between.

This chain connects TRBV28 to TRBJ1-2; TRBD1 matches 7 bases. The CDR3 length is 15 residues. The ends lost 3 bases at V and 3 bases at J; junction bases unmatched: 7. Germline V gene sequence: CDR1 MDHEN, CDR2 SYDVKM. CDR3 DNA: TGTGCCAGCAGTTTGGAGAGGGGGCTTGACTATGGCTACACCTTC. Translating it yields CASSLERGLDYGYTF.

CDR3 sequence: CASSPGGGGYTF. The DNA of the CDR3 is TGTGCCAGCAGCCCAGGGGGCGGTGGCTACACCTTC. The chain couples TRBV6-5 to TRBJ1-2; 8 bases line up with TRBD1. From germline, CDR1 is MNHEY and CDR2 SVGAGI. Losses at the gene ends were 6 bases for V and 7 bases for J; bases not matched to a gene: 4. The CDR3 extends over 12 amino acids.

The chain joins TRBV21-1 to TRBJ1-5. TRBV21-1 is shown as a pseudogene. The CDR3 loop spans 18 amino acids. The CDR3 DNA is TGTGCCAGCAGCAAAGAGGCGGGGGTCCGGGGTAGCAATCAGCCCCAGCATTTT. This encodes CASSKEAGVRGSNQPQHF.

The table lists this clone with a few counts. V and J are TRBV24-1 and TRBJ2-3; 12 nucleotides line up with TRBD2. Trimming cost V 4 bases and J 2 bases; bases outside gene matches: 6. Per the germline V gene, CDR1 is KGHDR and CDR2 is SFDVKD. CDR3 length: 17 amino acids. CDR3 residues: CATSDRLAGVVTDTQYF. As DNA, the CDR3 is TGTGCCACCAGTGACCGACTAGCGGGAGTGGTCACAGATACGCAGTATTTT.

The chain links TRBV6-6 to TRBJ2-1, with D perhaps matching TRBD1 (6 bases). V was cut by 6 bases and J by 7 bases, with 10 bases left in between. Germline lookup yields CDR1 MNHNY and CDR2 SVGAGI (reference sequence). This CDR3 spans 12 amino acids. The DNA for the CDR3 is TGTGCCAGCAGGACAGGCCGGAATGAGCAGTTCTTC. Translated, it gives CASRTGRNEQFF.

This chain uses TRBV5-1 with TRBJ1-6; maybe TRBD1 (6 bases). Between the trimmed V and J ends, which lost 4 bases and 6 bases, there was a span of 11 bases. The CDR3 has 14 amino acids. From germline, CDR1 is SGHRS and CDR2 YFSETQ. The chain's CDR3 is CASSLQGTNSPLHF. Here the CDR3 DNA reads TGCGCCAGCAGCCTCCAGGGGACTAATTCACCCCTCCACTTT.

The rearrangement links TRBV18 to TRBJ1-3; no definite D call. This CDR3 has 14 amino acids. The V end was cut by 1 base, the J end by 4 bases, with 8 bases between. The germline CDR1 and CDR2 sequences are KGHSH and LQKENI. For the CDR3, the DNA is TGTGCCAGCTCACCACTCGGAGGGGGAAACACCATATATTTT. Translating gives CASSPLGGGNTIYF. The full variable domain, with the rest looked up from reference TRBV18 and TRBJ1-3, is NAGVMQNPRHLVRRRGQEARLRCSPMKGHSHVYWYRQLPEEGLKFMVYLQKENIIDESGMPKERFSAEFPKEGPSILRIQQVVRGDSAAYFCASSPLGGGNTIYFGEGSWLTVV.

This clone appeared a single time. This chain joins TRBV28 and TRBJ1-2; the D gene is possibly TRBD1 (5 bases). The germline gives CDR1 MDHEN, CDR2 SYDVKM. The germline V and J ends were trimmed by 8 bases and 8 bases, with 21 bases remaining between them. CDR3 length: 14 amino acids. CDR3 sequence: CASYLPGGLGGYTF. CDR3 DNA sequence: TGTGCCAGCTATCTCCCTGGGGGACTTGGAGGCTACACCTTC.

The chain couples TRBV27 to TRBJ2-7; D is possibly TRBD1 (5 bases). V was cut by 5 bases and J by 0 bases, with 11 bases left in between. Germline V gene sequence: CDR1 MNHEY, CDR2 SMNVEV (reference sequence). This CDR3 spans 14 amino acids. Here the CDR3 reads CASSQDTFSYEQYF. DNA of the CDR3: TGTGCCAGCAGTCAGGACACTTTCTCCTACGAGCAGTACTTC.

The chain recombines TRBV30 with TRBJ1-4; 7 nucleotides match TRBD1. Germline CDR1 is GTSNPN and CDR2 is SVGIG (reference sequence). This CDR3 is built from 15 residues. With 2 bases clipped from V and 3 bases from J, the junction kept 6 bases outside the gene matches. The CDR3 coding sequence is TGTGCCTGGAGTTTGACAGGGCGGGCTAATGAAAAACTGTTTTTT. This gives the protein CAWSLTGRANEKLFF.